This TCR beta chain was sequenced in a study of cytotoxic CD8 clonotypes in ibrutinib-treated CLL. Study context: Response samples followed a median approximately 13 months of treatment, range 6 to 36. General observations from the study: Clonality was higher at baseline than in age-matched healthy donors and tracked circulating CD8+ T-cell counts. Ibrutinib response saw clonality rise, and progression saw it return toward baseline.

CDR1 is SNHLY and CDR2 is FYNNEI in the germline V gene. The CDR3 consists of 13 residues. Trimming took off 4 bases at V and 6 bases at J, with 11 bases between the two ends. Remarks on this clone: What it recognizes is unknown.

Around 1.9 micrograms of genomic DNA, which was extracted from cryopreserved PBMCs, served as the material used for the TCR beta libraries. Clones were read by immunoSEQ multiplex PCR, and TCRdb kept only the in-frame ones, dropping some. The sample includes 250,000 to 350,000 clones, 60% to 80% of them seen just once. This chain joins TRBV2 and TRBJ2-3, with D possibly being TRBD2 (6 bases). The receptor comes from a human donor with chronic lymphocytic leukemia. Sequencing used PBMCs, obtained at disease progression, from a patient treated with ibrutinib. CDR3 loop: CASSAPGGDTQYF. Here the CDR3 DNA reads TGTGCCAGCAGTGCCCCCGGAGGGGATACGCAGTATTTT. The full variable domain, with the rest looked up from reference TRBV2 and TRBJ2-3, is EPEVTQTPSHQVTQMGQEVILRCVPISNHLYFYWYRQILGQKVEFLVSFYNNEISEKSEIFDDQFSVERPDGSNFTLKIRSTKLEDSAMYFCASSAPGGDTQYFGPGTRLTVL.